These 28 T cell receptor beta chains share one sample of origin, sequenced in a study of blood T cell repertoires in COVID-19. Sequencing was performed with immunoSEQ multiplex PCR; in TCRdb, only in-frame clones are kept and a portion is missing. The table lists about 280,000 clones, about nine tenths of them singletons. Sequenced input: peripheral blood. The source is a woman in her twenties or thirties with COVID-19, enrolled during active disease.

The chain recombines TRBV27 with TRBJ2-7; perhaps TRBD2 as D (5 bases). Trimming cost V 9 bases and J 2 bases, with 20 bases left between them. This CDR3 has 15 residues. Germline CDR1 MNHEY, CDR2 SMNVEV (reference sequence). The CDR3 here is CASRLRGGTPYEQYF. As DNA, the CDR3 is TGTGCCAGTCGCCTACGGGGTGGCACCCCCTACGAGCAGTACTTC.

V gene TRBV5-5 combines with J gene TRBJ1-5; 7 bases align to TRBD1. The length of the CDR3 is 13 residues. Germline lookup yields CDR1 SGHKS and CDR2 YYEKEE (reference sequence). The V gene end was trimmed by 3 bases and the J gene end by 5 bases; junction bases not matched to a gene: 2. The CDR3 spells CASSYRGHQPQHF. Here the CDR3 DNA reads TGTGCCAGCAGCTACAGGGGTCATCAGCCCCAGCATTTT.

The chain has TRBV18 and TRBJ1-2, with D maybe TRBD1 (5 bases). V lost 4 bases and J lost 6, with 9 bases in between. Germline V CDR1 and CDR2: KGHSH, LQKENI. This CDR3 contains 12 residues. For the CDR3, the DNA is TGTGCCAGCTCACAGGGGCGCCATGGCTACACCTTC. Protein product: CASSQGRHGYTF.

This clone has ten or more counts. The CDR3 region has the DNA TGTGCCAGTAGTATTGGGCAGGGGTCGCCACCCCTCCACTTT. Translation gives CASSIGQGSPPLHF. V is TRBV19 and J is TRBJ1-6; D perhaps matches TRBD1 (6 bases). Germline CDR1 is LNHDA and CDR2 is SQIVND (reference sequence). The CDR3 contains 14 residues. V dropped 3 bases and J dropped 11 bases, with 14 bases sitting between them.

This clone was seen once. CDR3 protein: CASSRRENEQFF. The CDR3 DNA reads TGTGCCAGCAGTCGCAGGGAAAATGAGCAGTTCTTC. The rearrangement joins TRBV28 to TRBJ2-1, with D perhaps TRBD1 (5 bases). Trimming took off 5 bases at V and 7 bases at J, with 9 bases between the two ends. CDR3 length equals 12 residues. The germline V gene has CDR1 MDHEN and CDR2 SYDVKM.

This clone was seen just once. V gene TRBV2 combines with J gene TRBJ2-1, with 7 positions matching TRBD2. Germline V lookup: CDR1 SNHLY, CDR2 FYNNEI. J lost 7 bases, V lost 1 base, and 4 bases had no gene match. The CDR3 is 14 residues long. The CDR3 spells CASSEVGEGNEQFF. CDR3 bases: TGTGCCAGCAGTGAAGTGGGGGAGGGGAATGAGCAGTTCTTC.

In this sample, this clone turned up once. The chain uses TRBV5-1 and TRBJ2-7; the match to TRBD1 covers 8 bases. Germline-derived CDR1 and CDR2 are SGHRS and YFSETQ. J gave up 4 bases and V 3 bases, and 12 bases lay outside the gene matches. The CDR3 contains 16 residues. The CDR3 DNA sequence: TGCGCCAGCAGCTCCAGGGGCCAACAGGGGGATTACGAGCAGTACTTC. Protein sequence: CASSSRGQQGDYEQYF.

V gene TRBV27 combines with J gene TRBJ1-2; TRBD1 matches at 7 bases. In germline, CDR1 is MNHEY, CDR2 SMNVEV (reference sequence). Unmatched junction bases numbered 2, after V lost 3 bases and J lost 4 bases. This CDR3 contains 13 residues. CDR3 nucleotides: TGTGCCAGCAGTTTCCAGGGGGTCTATGGCTACACCTTC. Its protein product is CASSFQGVYGYTF.

The V and J genes are TRBV24-1 and TRBJ1-3; no firm D call. V dropped 6 bases and J dropped 0 bases, with 11 bases sitting between them. The CDR3 sequence is 15 residues long. Germline lookup yields CDR1 KGHDR and CDR2 SFDVKD. The CDR3 spells CATSTPASSGNTIYF. The CDR3 DNA is TGTGCCACCAGTACCCCAGCGAGCTCTGGAAACACCATATATTTT.

V gene TRBV19 combines with J gene TRBJ1-3; no reliable D call. CDR3 length: 13 amino acids. The germline V gene has CDR1 LNHDA and CDR2 SQIVND (reference sequence). V dropped 7 bases and J dropped 0 bases, with 7 bases sitting between them. The CDR3 DNA sequence: TGTGCCAGTACCGGCGGCTCTGGAAACACCATATATTTT. Its translation is CASTGGSGNTIYF.

The gene calls are TRBV6-5 and TRBJ1-4; TRBD1 matches 7 bases. This CDR3 has 15 amino acids. With 6 bases clipped from V and 7 bases from J, the junction kept 11 bases outside the gene matches. Germline V gene lookup returns CDR1 MNHEY and CDR2 SVGAGI. CDR3 sequence reads: CASRPTGETGEKLFF. In DNA, the CDR3 is TGTGCCAGCAGACCCACAGGGGAAACAGGTGAAAAACTGTTTTTT.

The J gene is TRBJ1-1, the V gene TRBV5-1; D uncertain. Germline CDR1 and CDR2: SGHRS and YFSETQ. Trimming shortened V by 4 bases and J by 1 base, and 8 bases separated the two germline ends. The CDR3 sequence is 13 residues long. This CDR3 is CASSATQNTEAFF. Written as DNA, the CDR3 is TGCGCCAGCAGCGCGACTCAGAACACTGAAGCTTTCTTT. Filled out from reference TRBV5-1 and TRBJ1-1, the complete variable domain reads KAGVTQTPRYLIKTRGQQVTLSCSPISGHRSVSWYQQTPGQGLQFLFEYFSETQRNKGNFPGRFSGRQFSNSRSEMNVSTLELGDSALYLCASSATQNTEAFFGQGTRLTVV.

This clone has a handful of counts. The J gene is TRBJ2-7, the V gene TRBV27, with 10 positions matching TRBD1. Losses at the gene ends were 2 bases for V and 5 bases for J; bases not matched to a gene: 6. Looked up from germline, CDR1 is MNHEY and CDR2 is SMNVEV (reference sequence). The CDR3 length is 15 residues. The CDR3 sequence is CASSLHRDRGHEQYF. The CDR3 coding sequence is TGTGCCAGCAGTTTACACCGGGACAGGGGTCACGAGCAGTACTTC.

A word on this clone: The sample carries other DNA sequences with the same CDR3. The V call is TRBV6-5, the J call TRBJ1-1, with 9 bases lining up with TRBD1. This CDR3 is 12 amino acids long. Germline loops: CDR1 MNHEY, CDR2 SVGAGI. V trimming: 6 bases; J trimming: 4 bases; junction bases outside the gene matches: 0. This CDR3 reads CASRTGGTEAFF. CDR3 DNA: TGTGCCAGCAGGACAGGGGGCACTGAAGCTTTCTTT.

This sequence joins TRBV4-1 and TRBJ2-7, with 10 nucleotides matching TRBD2. This CDR3 has 18 amino acids. Germline assignment: CDR1 MGHRA and CDR2 YSYEKL. Trimming took 3 bases from V and 5 from J; bases not matched to a gene: 16. In nucleotides, the CDR3 is TGCGCCAGCAGCCAGACTTCACTACCGGGACTAGCGTCCGACGAGCAGTACTTC. This codes for CASSQTSLPGLASDEQYF.

This clone was counted a single time. This rearrangement joins TRBV4-2 to TRBJ1-4, with no clear D. The CDR3 spans 17 residues. The V end lost 0 bases, the J end lost 1 base, and 12 bases lay between the germline ends. Germline V gene lookup returns CDR1 LGHNA and CDR2 YNFKEQ. The CDR3 protein is CASSQEYKPRTNEKLFF. CDR3 nucleotide sequence: TGTGCCAGCAGCCAAGAGTATAAGCCCCGAACTAATGAAAAACTGTTTTTT.

The chain joins TRBV5-5 to TRBJ2-5; TRBD2 matches at 9 bases. CDR3 length equals 17 residues. The V segment lost 0 bases and the J segment 1 base; nucleotides outside the gene matches: 7. Germline lookup yields CDR1 SGHKS and CDR2 YYEKEE (reference sequence). CDR3 amino acids: CASSLGTAGGFQETQYF. The CDR3, as DNA: TGTGCCAGCAGCTTGGGTACAGCGGGGGGCTTCCAAGAGACCCAGTACTTC.

This rearrangement joins TRBV5-4 to TRBJ2-3; 11 nucleotides match TRBD2. The CDR3 runs to 20 residues. Looked up from germline, CDR1 is SGHNT and CDR2 is YYREEE (reference sequence). The V segment lost 4 bases and the J segment 0 bases; nucleotides outside the gene matches: 16. CDR3 DNA: TGTGCCAGCAGCCACGTTCCGCGGACTAGCGGGTCGTCTAGCACAGATACGCAGTATTTT. Translation: CASSHVPRTSGSSSTDTQYF.

The rearrangement links TRBV12-5 to TRBJ1-1, with 8 positions matching TRBD1. The CDR3 has 16 amino acids. CDR1 and CDR2 (germline): LGHNT, FRNRAP. The V gene end was trimmed by 4 bases and the J gene end by 1 base; junction bases not matched to a gene: 8. CDR3 sequence: CASGSYGGQGNTEAFF. As DNA, the CDR3 is TGTGCTAGTGGTTCCTATGGCGGACAGGGGAACACTGAAGCTTTCTTT. Full variable domain (rest looked up from reference TRBV12-5 and TRBJ1-1): DARVTQTPRHKVTEMGQEVTMRCQPILGHNTVFWYRQTMMQGLELLAYFRNRAPLDDSGMPKDRFSAEMPDATLATLKIQPSEPRDSAVYFCASGSYGGQGNTEAFFGQGTRLTVV.

J is TRBJ2-3 and V is TRBV28, with 8 bases lining up with TRBD2. Germline V CDR1 and CDR2: MDHEN, SYDVKM. The CDR3 spans 14 residues. Trimming removed 6 bases from V and 5 bases from J; junction bases left unmatched: 7. CDR3 protein: CASRDGGARDTQYF. CDR3 bases: TGTGCCAGCAGAGACGGGGGGGCGAGAGATACGCAGTATTTT.

Only one count was recorded for this clone. The rearrangement uses TRBV4-1 and TRBJ2-7, with D possibly matching TRBD1 (6 bases). Germline V gene sequence: CDR1 MGHRA, CDR2 YSYEKL. V was trimmed by 0 bases and J by 4 bases, leaving 13 bases between them. This CDR3 spans 15 amino acids. The CDR3 here is CASSQEGRGPYEQYF. CDR3 DNA: TGCGCCAGCAGCCAAGAGGGCAGGGGCCCATACGAGCAGTACTTC.

This chain joins TRBV27 and TRBJ1-1; 7 bases are shared with TRBD1. The germline V gene has CDR1 MNHEY and CDR2 SMNVEV (reference sequence). The CDR3 totals 14 residues. The V gene end was trimmed by 4 bases and the J gene end by 4 bases; junction bases not matched to a gene: 6. The CDR3 loop reads CASSSPGQPTEAFF. CDR3 nucleotide sequence: TGTGCCAGCAGTTCCCCGGGACAGCCCACTGAAGCTTTCTTT.

This clone has only one observation. This rearrangement joins TRBV18 to TRBJ1-2; D might be TRBD1 (6 bases). Germline loops: CDR1 KGHSH, CDR2 LQKENI. There are 14 residues in the CDR3. The V and J ends lost 5 bases and 4 bases respectively, with 14 bases between them. This CDR3 reads CASSILGQTYGYTF. In nucleotides, the CDR3 is TGTGCCAGCTCAATCCTCGGACAGACCTATGGCTACACCTTC.

The chain carries TRBV7-9 and TRBJ2-7; TRBD2 matches 7 bases. This CDR3 contains 15 residues. Trimming removed 3 bases from V and 1 base from J; junction bases left unmatched: 6. Germline lookup yields CDR1 SEHNR and CDR2 FQNEAQ (reference sequence). The CDR3 here is CASSFSLGGSYEQYF. The CDR3 DNA reads TGTGCCAGCAGCTTCTCTCTGGGAGGGTCCTACGAGCAGTACTTC. Full variable domain (rest looked up from reference TRBV7-9 and TRBJ2-7): DTGVSQNPRHKITKRGQNVTFRCDPISEHNRLYWYRQTLGQGPEFLTYFQNEAQLEKSRLLSDRFSAERPKGSFSTLEIQRTEQGDSAMYLCASSFSLGGSYEQYFGPGTRLTVT.

The genes are TRBV7-6 and TRBJ1-5; weak D call: TRBD1 (5 bases). Germline V gene sequence: CDR1 SGHVS, CDR2 FNYEAQ. CDR3 length: 14 amino acids. Trimming pared 4 bases from V and 8 bases from J, leaving 15 bases between. The CDR3 DNA sequence: TGTGCCAGCAGCTCCAGTTGGGGCTTGGAGCCCCAGCATTTT. Protein: CASSSSWGLEPQHF.

This sequence joins TRBV7-2 and TRBJ2-3, with 7 bases lining up with TRBD2. CDR1 and CDR2 from the germline V gene are SGHTA and FQGNSA. The CDR3 loop spans 16 amino acids. J gave up 2 bases and V 4 bases, and 9 bases lay outside the gene matches. CDR3 protein: CASSSLTSLATDTQYF. DNA for the CDR3: TGTGCCAGCAGCTCCTTGACTAGCTTGGCCACAGATACGCAGTATTTT. The variable domain in full, with the rest retrieved from reference TRBV7-2 and TRBJ2-3, is GAGVSQSPSNKVTEKGKDVELRCDPISGHTALYWYRQSLGQGLEFLIYFQGNSAPDKSGLPSDRFSAERTGGSVSTLTIQRTQQEDSAVYLCASSSLTSLATDTQYFGPGTRLTVL.

The V and J genes are TRBV18 and TRBJ1-6; TRBD1 matches at 9 bases. Unmatched junction bases numbered 7, after V lost 0 bases and J lost 7 bases. Looked up from germline, CDR1 is KGHSH and CDR2 is LQKENI. This CDR3 is 17 amino acids long. The CDR3 sequence is CASSPPGTGIPNSPLHF. The DNA of the CDR3 is TGTGCCAGCTCACCACCCGGGACAGGGATCCCGAATTCACCCCTCCACTTT.

J is TRBJ1-5 and V is TRBV29-1; 7 bases fit TRBD1. Germline values: CDR1 SQVTM, CDR2 ANQGSEA. The CDR3 totals 15 residues. V was clipped by 6 bases and J by 0 bases; unmatched bases: 8. CDR3 protein: CSVGDSQYSNQPQHF. The DNA of the CDR3 is TGCAGCGTGGGGGACAGTCAATATAGCAATCAGCCCCAGCATTTT.